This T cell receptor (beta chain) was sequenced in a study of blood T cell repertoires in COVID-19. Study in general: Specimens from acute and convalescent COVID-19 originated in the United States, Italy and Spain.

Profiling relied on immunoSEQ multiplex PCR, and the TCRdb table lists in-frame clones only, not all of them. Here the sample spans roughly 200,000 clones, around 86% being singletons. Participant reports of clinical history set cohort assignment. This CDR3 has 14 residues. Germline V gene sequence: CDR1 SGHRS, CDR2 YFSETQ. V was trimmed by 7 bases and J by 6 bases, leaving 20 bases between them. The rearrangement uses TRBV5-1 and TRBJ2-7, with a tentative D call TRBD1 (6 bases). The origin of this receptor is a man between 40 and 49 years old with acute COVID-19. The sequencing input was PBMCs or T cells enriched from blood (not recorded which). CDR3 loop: CASARDTGIPEQYF. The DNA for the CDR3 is TGCGCCAGCGCCCGGGACACCGGTATTCCCGAGCAGTACTTC.